These T cell receptor beta chains were read from a single sample in a study of T-cell memory formation after mild COVID-19. Each CDR3 protein gets one entry after TCRdb re-called the 5' RACE reads with MiXCR. The table lists about 400,000 distinct CDR3 sequences, approximately 16% of them singletons, with around a fifth in the top ten. Material: PBMCs or a T cell subset sorted from them (not recorded which). The receptors originated from a man between 18 and 29 years old who had mild COVID-19 (a few samples of this study predate the infection). Cell type and time point are not known. The CDR3 runs from the conserved cysteine through the conserved F or W. Fields, in order: D gene, J gene, V gene, clone size, CDR3 DNA, CDR3 protein. A D gene is named only where the DNA matches it firmly. A clone size is listed for some rows: how often the clone was seen (once, few, many), or a class if it is expanded.

TRBD2	TRBJ2-6	TRBV7-3	-	TGTGCCAGCAGTAAACGGGGGGTCCCCTCTGGGGCCAACGTCCTGACTTTC	CASSKRGVPSGANVLTF
-	TRBJ1-5	TRBV7-2	-	TGTGCCAGCAGCTTAGACCCCCGGGGGAGGCGGAATCAGCCCCAGCATTTT	CASSLDPRGRRNQPQHF
-	TRBJ2-1	TRBV28	-	TGTGCCAGCAGTTCGAACTCCGGTCAGCCGTCGTTGGATGAGCAGTTCTTC	CASSSNSGQPSLDEQFF
-	TRBJ1-1	TRBV6-5	few	TGTGCCAGCAGTTACTTGCCGGGAGGGGGAGGAACTGAAGCTTTCTTT	CASSYLPGGGGTEAFF
-	TRBJ2-5	TRBV12-3/TRBV12-4	-	TGTGCCAGCAGTTCCGGGGAGTGGGAGACCCAGTACTTC	CASSSGEWETQYF
-	TRBJ1-2	TRBV25-1	-	TGTGCCAGCAGTGAAGAGAGGACATTAAGGCCGCGGGGCTACACCTTC	CASSEERTLRPRGYTF
-	TRBJ1-2	TRBV7-8	-	TGTGCCAGCAGCCGATACGAGGGCAATGGCTACACCTTC	CASSRYEGNGYTF
-	TRBJ1-5	TRBV6-5	few	TGTGCCAGCAGTCCCCAGGGGAGGACCGACGGAGGCAATCAGCCCCAGCATTTT	CASSPQGRTDGGNQPQHF
TRBD2	TRBJ2-2	TRBV20-1	-	TGCAGTGCCCATAGCGGGGGAGTGAACACCGGGGAGCTGTTTTTT	CSAHSGGVNTGELFF
TRBD2	TRBJ2-5	TRBV7-6	few	TGTGCCAGCAGCTTAGTAGCGGGGGGAATCCACCGGGAGACCCAGTACTTC	CASSLVAGGIHRETQYF
TRBD1	TRBJ1-5	TRBV5-5	few	TGTGCCAGCAGCTTGGCAGGGGGACCTGGTGCCCAGCATTTT	CASSLAGGPGAQHF
TRBD2	TRBJ2-5	TRBV2	-	TGTGCCAGCAATACGGCGGGGGGGCAAGAGACCCAGTACTTC	CASNTAGGQETQYF
-	TRBJ1-5	TRBV2	-	TGTGCCAGCAGTCTTACCACACGGAATCAGCCCCAGCATTTT	CASSLTTRNQPQHF
-	TRBJ2-7	TRBV7-9	once	TGTGCCAGCAGCTTAGCTATAGGGTACCACGAGCAGTACTTC	CASSLAIGYHEQYF
-	TRBJ1-4	TRBV4-2	few	TGTGCCAGCAGCCAAAGTTTTGGGGCCTACCCACTCAGACTGTTTTTT	CASSQSFGAYPLRLFF
-	TRBJ2-7	TRBV20-1	-	TGCAGTGCTACGGACACCTCCTACGAGCAGTACTTC	CSATDTSYEQYF
-	TRBJ2-3	TRBV29-1	-	TGCAGCGTTGTCCCACGTGCCGATACGCAGTATTTT	CSVVPRADTQYF
-	TRBJ2-5	TRBV12-3/TRBV12-4	few	TGTGCCAGCACCCGGCGGGGCTGGGAGACCCAGTACTTC	CASTRRGWETQYF
-	TRBJ2-7	TRBV11-3	once	TGTGCCAGCAGCCACGAGGACGACGAGCAGTACTTC	CASSHEDDEQYF
-	TRBJ1-5	TRBV4-2	-	TGTGCCAGCAGCCAAGATAGCCAGGTCTTTCAGCCCCAGCATTTT	CASSQDSQVFQPQHF
TRBD1	TRBJ2-7	TRBV30	once	TGTGCCTGGAGTCGACAGGGCCCCAACGAGCAGTACTTC	CAWSRQGPNEQYF
-	TRBJ1-5	TRBV3-1	few	TGTGCCAGCAGCCAAGGGAATCTGAATCAGCCCCAGCATTTT	CASSQGNLNQPQHF
TRBD2	TRBJ2-7	TRBV5-1	many	TGCGCCAGCAGCCTGACTAGCGGGGGGGCTTACGAGCAGTACTTC	CASSLTSGGAYEQYF
TRBD2	TRBJ2-1	TRBV5-1	-	TGCGCCAGCAGCTCCCGACTAGCGGGGGGCAATGAGCAGTTCTTC	CASSSRLAGGNEQFF
-	TRBJ2-2	TRBV5-1	few	TGCGCCAGCAGCCCCCGGAGCCAGCTGAACACCGGGGAGCTGTTTTTT	CASSPRSQLNTGELFF
TRBD1	TRBJ2-2	TRBV2	-	TGTGCCAGCAGCCCGTTGACAGGGGCAACGAACACCGGGGAGCTGTTTTTT	CASSPLTGATNTGELFF